The sample holds many counts of the clone carrying this TCR beta chain. Its antigen remains unidentified. These data belong to a study of T-cell reconstitution after alpha-beta-depleted transplantation in children. Study-level findings and limits: After one year, T-cell counts and TCRbeta diversity mostly came from new T cells. It was reported that alpha-beta T cells came from several hundred expanded graft clones (about two months after transplant). After transplant, high TCRbeta diversity at day 60 in some patients arose from surviving recipient T cells and thymic progenitors.

For TCRbeta, the library was prepared with unique molecular identifiers. TCRdb itself ran the PCR reads through MiXCR, one entry per CDR3 protein. The sample holds under 300,000 distinct CDR3 sequences, approximately 10% seen once. Germline CDR1 and CDR2: MGHDK and SYGVNS. The CDR3 covers 13 residues. V was pared by 3 bases and J by 13 bases, with 15 bases between. This TCR came from a male patient aged 2 to 10 who had a stem cell transplant for chronic granulomatous disease, so the T cells may come from the graft donor. The rearrangement uses TRBV25-1 and TRBJ2-2, with D tentatively TRBD2 (6 bases). Material: peripheral blood, obtained 180 days after TCRalphabeta/CD19-depleted stem cell transplant. DNA for the CDR3: TGTGCCAGCAGTGAGGCGGGGTCCTCCCGGCTGTTTTTT. It translates to CASSEAGSSRLFF.